A single sample gave rise to the 8 T cell receptor beta chains below, sequenced in a study of OX40 agonist ivuxolimab in advanced cancers. The method was immunoSEQ multiplex PCR; TCRdb's version includes in-frame clones alone and lacks a portion of them. The sample lists some 97,000 clones; about nine tenths were seen once. The sequencing here drew on CD4+ or CD8+ T cells sorted from blood, taken in a trial of the OX40 agonist ivuxolimab. These receptors were taken from an adult with an advanced solid tumor such as melanoma, head and neck, liver or kidney cancer.

The rearrangement links TRBV7-9 to TRBJ2-5; the D gene is possibly TRBD1 (6 bases). CDR1 and CDR2 from the germline V gene are SEHNR and FQNEAQ (reference sequence). V lost 4 bases to trimming and J lost 1 base, with 10 bases between them. This CDR3 region has 14 residues. The CDR3 DNA sequence: TGTGCCAGCAGCTACGGCAGGGGCCAAGAGACCCAGTACTTC. It translates to CASSYGRGQETQYF.

The genes are TRBV7-3 and TRBJ2-7, with 9 bases lining up with TRBD1. The germline V gene encodes CDR1 SGHTA and CDR2 FQGTGA. The CDR3 covers 13 residues. The ends lost 5 bases at V and 5 bases at J; junction bases unmatched: 4. The CDR3 DNA is TGTGCCAGCAGCACGGGACAGGGTAACGAGCAGTACTTC. The encoded protein is CASSTGQGNEQYF.

The chain has TRBV30 and TRBJ2-7; tentatively, D is TRBD2 (6 bases). Germline lookup yields CDR1 GTSNPN and CDR2 SVGIG (reference sequence). This CDR3 has 13 residues. The germline V and J ends were trimmed by 1 base and 2 bases, with 9 bases remaining between them. The CDR3 coding sequence is TGTGCCTGGAGTGAGGGACTTCCCTACGAGCAGTACTTC. It codes for CAWSEGLPYEQYF.

The gene calls are TRBV30 and TRBJ1-5; no clear D. Germline CDR1 reads GTSNPN; CDR2 reads SVGIG (reference sequence). The CDR3 extends over 14 amino acids. V lost 2 bases, J lost 0 bases, and 8 bases lay in between. In DNA form, the CDR3 reads TGTGCCTGGAGTTTCAGCTATAGCAATCAGCCCCAGCATTTT. Encoded protein: CAWSFSYSNQPQHF.

This clone was observed a handful of times. The V call is TRBV4-1, the J call TRBJ2-1; no reliable D call. Trimming took 2 bases from V and 9 from J, leaving 14 bases between them. The CDR3 totals 14 residues. Per germline, CDR1 MGHRA and CDR2 YSYEKL. The DNA of the CDR3 is TGCGCCAGCAGCCAAATGAAGCCCCAAGGTGAGCAGTTCTTC. Protein sequence: CASSQMKPQGEQFF.

The rearrangement joins TRBV7-2 to TRBJ2-7; 8 bases agree with TRBD2. The CDR3 totals 16 residues. Trimming took 5 bases from V and 2 from J; bases not matched to a gene: 11. Looked up from germline, CDR1 is SGHTA and CDR2 is FQGNSA. CDR3 loop: CASSLNGTGGPYEQYF. CDR3 nucleotides: TGTGCCAGCAGCCTAAACGGGACGGGAGGGCCCTACGAGCAGTACTTC. Looking up the rest from reference TRBV7-2 and TRBJ2-7 gives the full variable domain: GAGVSQSPSNKVTEKGKDVELRCDPISGHTALYWYRQSLGQGLEFLIYFQGNSAPDKSGLPSDRFSAERTGGSVSTLTIQRTQQEDSAVYLCASSLNGTGGPYEQYFGPGTRLTVT.

This chain links TRBV20-1 with TRBJ2-1; maybe TRBD2 (6 bases). Germline CDR1 and CDR2: DFQATT and SNEGSKA (reference sequence). V was shortened by 4 bases and J by 5 bases, with 6 bases between the two germline ends. The CDR3 sequence is 11 residues long. The CDR3 is CSATSDNEQFF. CDR3 coding DNA: TGCAGTGCTACTAGCGACAATGAGCAGTTCTTC.

This rearrangement joins TRBV30 to TRBJ2-7, with D possibly being TRBD2 (6 bases). Germline CDR1 and CDR2: GTSNPN and SVGIG (reference sequence). This CDR3 has 13 amino acids. V shed 2 bases and J shed 7 bases, with 15 bases lying between them. As DNA, the CDR3 is TGTGCCTGGAGTAGGAGGGCAGAGAAAGAGCAGTACTTC. Residues: CAWSRRAEKEQYF.